Reported below is one T cell receptor (beta chain). As processed by the authors: Amplification from reference gene primers served as the basis for estimated nucleated cell counts. Sequencing used immunoSEQ multiplex PCR; TCRdb keeps in-frame clones, though not all of them. D and trimming come from the DNA, and the V and J calls and clone size come from that table. Here the sample spans around 140,000 clones, about 80% being singletons. The sample comes from a study of blood T cell repertoires in COVID-19. Study background: The study drew acute and convalescent COVID-19 samples from the United States, Italy and Spain. PBMCs, B-cell-depleted T cells, or T cells were the source of the cDNA or gDNA that made up the material.

The CDR3 extends over 17 amino acids. Per germline, CDR1 MNHNS and CDR2 SASEGT. V lost 1 base to trimming and J lost 4 bases, with 19 bases between them. The sequence was collected from a man between 70 and 80 years old who had recovered from COVID-19. The specimen sequenced was peripheral blood. The J gene is TRBJ1-2, the V gene TRBV6-1; D possibly corresponds to TRBD1 (5 bases). The CDR3 DNA reads TGTGCCAGCAGTGAAGGGGCGGGAGGCCAGGGCCCCTATGGCTACACCTTC. As protein: CASSEGAGGQGPYGYTF.